This TCR beta chain is from a study of shared clonotypes between healthy human individuals. Background on the study: Three CD4 naive, three CD4 memory, two CD8 naive and one CD8 memory plate were used per donor.

V was pared by 5 bases and J by 5 bases, with 5 bases of the junction left unmatched. CDR1 is SNHLY and CDR2 is FYNNEI in the germline V gene. This CDR3 region has 14 residues. CD4+ cells underwent separation, giving CD45RA+ naive and CD45RA-negative memory subsets. Clones were sequenced by immunoSEQ multiplex PCR, and TCRdb holds only the in-frame ones, with some missing. The sample includes 2 million to 3 million clones, over 85% seen only once; the top ten take more than 0.35%. Worth noting for this clone: This sample also contains other DNA sequences that code for the same CDR3.

This TCR was recovered from a man younger than 35 in good health. Some clones in this sample may be carry-over from other donors' samples. The J gene is TRBJ2-5, the V gene TRBV2, with 10 bases lining up with TRBD1. The specimen was naive CD4+ T cells from PBMCs. Subset here: CD45RA+ positively selected. The CDR3 is CASSRDRGGETQYF. CDR3 bases: TGTGCCAGCAGTAGGGACAGGGGTGGGGAGACCCAGTACTTC.